The 13 T cell receptor beta chains reported below all come from one sample, sequenced in a study of a mutant IDH1 vaccine in newly diagnosed glioma. The sample's time point: baseline, week 1 (first vaccination visit). Treatment denoted: pre-vaccination baseline after standard-of-care therapy. Sequencing was performed with immunoSEQ multiplex PCR; in TCRdb, only in-frame clones are kept and a portion is missing. The table records tens of thousands of clones, roughly 85% of them present only once. This specimen was PBMCs, taken from a glioma patient treated with radiotherapy, temozolomide or both. These receptors all stem from a man in his forties with glioma.

This clone was counted a single time. CDR3 region: CASQHWNTEAFF. Written as DNA, the CDR3 is TGTGCCAGCCAACATTGGAACACTGAAGCTTTCTTT. The chain has TRBV6-6 and TRBJ1-1; the D is unclear. V was pared by 8 bases and J by 1 base, with 8 bases between. The CDR3 is 12 residues long. Germline lookup yields CDR1 MNHNY and CDR2 SVGAGI (reference sequence).

The V gene is TRBV6-1, the J gene TRBJ2-1; maybe TRBD1 (6 bases). The CDR3 contains 14 residues. CDR1 and CDR2 from the germline V gene are MNHNS and SASEGT. The ends were cut back, 6 bases at V and 7 bases at J, with 16 bases in the middle. CDR3 sequence (DNA): TGTGCCAGCAGCCCCAGACAGGAGAGAAATGAGCAGTTCTTC. Its protein product is CASSPRQERNEQFF.

This chain joins TRBV5-1 and TRBJ2-5; possible D gene TRBD2, 6 bases. Looked up from germline, CDR1 is SGHRS and CDR2 is YFSETQ. CDR3 length equals 14 residues. Trimming cost V 4 bases and J 4 bases, with 14 bases left between them. For the CDR3, the DNA is TGCGCCAGCAGCCCCTACCCGGGGGTAGAGACCCAGTACTTC. This gives the protein CASSPYPGVETQYF.

This clone appeared once. This chain links TRBV21-1 with TRBJ2-7; the D call TRBD2 from the table was never checked on the DNA. TRBV21-1 is tagged as a pseudogene. This CDR3 has 16 amino acids. The CDR3 protein is CASSKSKRERLYEQYF. As DNA, the CDR3 is TGTGCCAGCAGCAAAAGTAAGAGGGAGAGGCTTTACGAGCAGTACTTC.

This clone has just a few counts. This specimen includes other DNA sequences encoding the same CDR3. The chain joins TRBV6-5 to TRBJ1-1; D is undetermined. The CDR3 is made up of 13 amino acids. Per germline, CDR1 MNHEY and CDR2 SVGAGI. The V and J ends lost 2 bases and 3 bases respectively, with 7 bases between them. CDR3 coding DNA: TGTGCCAGCAGTTACAAAGGCGACACTGAAGCTTTCTTT. Translated: CASSYKGDTEAFF.

The chain uses TRBV7-2 and TRBJ2-3; TRBD2 matches at 11 bases. CDR1 and CDR2 (germline): SGHTA, FQGNSA. This CDR3 is built from 15 residues. With 7 bases clipped from V and 4 bases from J, the junction kept 7 bases outside the gene matches. The CDR3 DNA reads as TGTGCCAGCAACCGCCTACTAGCGGGAGCAGATACGCAGTATTTT. This encodes CASNRLLAGADTQYF.

The V call is TRBV7-2, the J call TRBJ2-3; unclear D gene. Trimming left V 5 bases short and J 2 bases short, with 5 bases between. Germline lookup yields CDR1 SGHTA and CDR2 FQGNSA. The CDR3 runs to 12 residues. As DNA, the CDR3 is TGTGCCAGCAGCGCGTTCACAGATACGCAGTATTTT. Its protein is CASSAFTDTQYF.

The chain joins TRBV19 to TRBJ2-5, with a possible D match to TRBD2 (5 bases). The V end lost 1 base, the J end lost 1 base, and 10 bases lay between the germline ends. The CDR3 runs 15 residues. Germline values: CDR1 LNHDA, CDR2 SQIVND (reference sequence). CDR3 loop: CASSIGTRGQETQYF. The CDR3 DNA reads TGTGCCAGTAGTATAGGGACTCGGGGCCAAGAGACCCAGTACTTC.

The chain is built from TRBV27 and TRBJ2-1; D is perhaps TRBD1 (5 bases). The CDR3 spans 14 residues. Trimming removed 1 base from V and 2 bases from J, with 6 bases in between. The germline CDR1 and CDR2 sequences are MNHEY and SMNVEV (reference sequence). The CDR3 sequence is CASSLYRTYNEQFF. CDR3 sequence (DNA): TGTGCCAGCAGTTTATACAGGACCTACAATGAGCAGTTCTTC.

The rearrangement joins TRBV5-4 to TRBJ1-4; TRBD1 is a possible D gene (5 bases). Germline V gene sequence: CDR1 SGHNT, CDR2 YYREEE (reference sequence). Between the trimmed V and J ends, which lost 4 bases and 8 bases, there was a span of 12 bases. The CDR3 is made up of 13 amino acids. CDR3 sequence reads: CASSGGVGEKLFF. In DNA, the CDR3 is TGTGCCAGCAGCGGGGGGGTCGGGGAAAAACTGTTTTTT.

The J gene is TRBJ1-3, the V gene TRBV5-4; 9 bases match TRBD1. V was pared by 3 bases and J by 6 bases, with 7 bases of the junction left unmatched. CDR3 length equals 15 residues. Germline-derived CDR1 and CDR2 are SGHNT and YYREEE (reference sequence). The CDR3 region is CASSWGTGRANTIYF. In nucleotides, the CDR3 is TGTGCCAGCAGCTGGGGGACAGGGAGGGCAAACACCATATATTTT.

The chain couples TRBV5-1 to TRBJ2-5, with D possibly being TRBD2 (5 bases). In germline, CDR1 is SGHRS, CDR2 YFSETQ. The CDR3 consists of 16 residues. V lost 0 bases, J lost 2 bases, and 14 bases lay in between. The CDR3 region has the DNA TGCGCCAGCAGCTTGGGGCCGGGCGGGCTGCAAGAGACCCAGTACTTC. Amino acids: CASSLGPGGLQETQYF.

This clone was seen a single time. This sequence joins TRBV18 and TRBJ2-5; no definite D call. V was shortened by 2 bases and J by 2 bases, with 6 bases between the two germline ends. The CDR3 consists of 13 residues. The V gene's germline CDR1 is KGHSH and CDR2 LQKENI. In DNA form, the CDR3 reads TGTGCCAGCTCACCATACAGTCAAGAGACCCAGTACTTC. This gives the protein CASSPYSQETQYF.